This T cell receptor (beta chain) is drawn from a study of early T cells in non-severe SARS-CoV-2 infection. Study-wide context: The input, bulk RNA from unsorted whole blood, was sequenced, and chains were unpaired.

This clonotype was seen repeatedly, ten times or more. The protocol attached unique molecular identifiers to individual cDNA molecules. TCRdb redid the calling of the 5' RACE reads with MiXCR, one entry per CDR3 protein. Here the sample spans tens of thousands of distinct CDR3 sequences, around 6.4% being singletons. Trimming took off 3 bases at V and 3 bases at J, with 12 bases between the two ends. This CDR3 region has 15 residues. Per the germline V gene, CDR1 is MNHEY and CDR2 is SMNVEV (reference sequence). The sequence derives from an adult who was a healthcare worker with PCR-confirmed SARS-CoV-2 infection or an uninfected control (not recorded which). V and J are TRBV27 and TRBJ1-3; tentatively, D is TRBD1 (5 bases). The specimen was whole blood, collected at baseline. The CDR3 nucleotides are TGTGCCAGCAGTTTGGGTCAGGGAGGTGGAAACACCATATATTTT. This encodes CASSLGQGGGNTIYF.